One and the same sample provided the 25 T cell receptor beta chains below, sequenced in a study of T-cell reconstitution after alpha-beta-depleted transplantation in children. The library targeted TCRbeta and was prepared with unique molecular identifiers. Each CDR3 protein is one row after TCRdb ran MiXCR on the PCR reads. The profile shows 200,000 or so distinct CDR3 sequences, 7% to 9% of them singletons. Sequencing was performed on PBMCs, mostly from graft donor cells, taken 360 days after TCRalphabeta/CD19-depleted stem cell transplant. Receptors originate from a male patient under 10 years old who had a stem cell transplant for acute myeloid leukemia, so the T cells may come from the graft donor.

The rearrangement links TRBV2 to TRBJ2-7, with 8 bases identical to TRBD2. After removal of 4 bases from V and 3 bases from J, the junction contained 2 bases not matched to a gene. The CDR3 is 13 amino acids. Looked up from germline, CDR1 is SNHLY and CDR2 is FYNNEI. CDR3 in DNA: TGTGCCAGCAGTGTCCTAGCGGGCTACGAGCAGTACTTC. Amino acid sequence: CASSVLAGYEQYF.

The chain is built from TRBV24-1 and TRBJ2-2; maybe TRBD1 (6 bases). This CDR3 region has 15 residues. The germline V gene encodes CDR1 KGHDR and CDR2 SFDVKD. The germline V and J ends were trimmed by 5 bases and 2 bases, with 11 bases remaining between them. CDR3 protein: CATSGGQGNTGELFF. The CDR3 region has the DNA TGTGCCACCAGTGGGGGGCAGGGTAACACCGGGGAGCTGTTTTTT.

This clonotype was recorded at least ten times. The chain employs TRBV6-1 and TRBJ2-6; D is unresolved. Trimming took 5 bases from V and 0 from J, leaving 5 bases between them. This CDR3 comprises 14 residues. Germline V gene lookup returns CDR1 MNHNS and CDR2 SASEGT. The CDR3 sequence: CASSTYSGANVLTF. CDR3 sequence (DNA): TGTGCCAGCAGTACGTACTCTGGGGCCAACGTCCTGACTTTC.

This clonotype has more than one count but fewer than ten. The chain carries TRBV20-1 and TRBJ1-5; D call uncertain. This CDR3 region has 12 residues. V was trimmed by 2 bases and J by 6 bases, leaving 8 bases between them. The germline CDR1 and CDR2 sequences are DFQATT and SNEGSKA (reference sequence). The DNA for the CDR3 is TGCAGTGCTAGAAGTAAGGGTCAGCCCCAGCATTTT. This sequence encodes CSARSKGQPQHF.

This clonotype was counted ten times or more. CDR3 nucleotides: TGTGCCAGCAGTTTAATTTGGGAAAGCAATCAGCCCCAGCATTTT. Protein sequence: CASSLIWESNQPQHF. The genes are TRBV28 and TRBJ1-5; D is unclear. The germline CDR1 and CDR2 sequences are MDHEN and SYDVKM. The V gene lost 2 bases and the J gene lost 1 base, with 9 bases spanning the gap. The CDR3 is 15 amino acids. Based on the CDR3 plus reference TRBV28 and TRBJ1-5, the full variable domain is DVKVTQSSRYLVKRTGEKVFLECVQDMDHENMFWYRQDPGLGLRLIYFSYDVKMKEKGDIPEGYSVSREKKERFSLILESASTNQTSMYLCASSLIWESNQPQHFGDGTRLSIL.

There are many counts of this clonotype. J is TRBJ2-5 and V is TRBV20-1; 13 bases are shared with TRBD2. Per germline, CDR1 DFQATT and CDR2 SNEGSKA (reference sequence). Unmatched junction bases numbered 14, after V lost 6 bases and J lost 4 bases. This CDR3 contains 17 residues. CDR3 nucleotides: TGCAGTGCGGGTGGACTAGCGGGAGTGAATTTTAGAGAGACCCAGTACTTC. This codes for CSAGGLAGVNFRETQYF.

Only a few counts were recorded for this clonotype. This chain joins TRBV3-1 and TRBJ1-5; the D is unclear. The V end was cut by 2 bases, the J end by 5 bases, with 4 bases between. The CDR3 totals 12 residues. In germline, CDR1 is LGHDT, CDR2 YNNKEL (reference sequence). Here the CDR3 DNA reads TGTGCCAGCAGCCAATATGATCAGCCCCAGCATTTT. It specifies CASSQYDQPQHF. Full variable domain (rest looked up from reference TRBV3-1 and TRBJ1-5): DTAVSQTPKYLVTQMGNDKSIKCEQNLGHDTMYWYKQDSKKFLKIMFSYNNKELIINETVPNRFSPKSPDKAHLNLHINSLELGDSAVYFCASSQYDQPQHFGDGTRLSIL.

This clonotype was found many times. CDR3 nucleotides: TGCGCCAGCAGCTTGGGGGGCCCCCCCTACAATGAGCAGTTCTTC. Translation gives CASSLGGPPYNEQFF. The chain is built from TRBV5-1 and TRBJ2-1, with D possibly TRBD1 on 5 matching bases. Trimming took off 0 bases at V and 2 bases at J, with 9 bases between the two ends. Germline lookup yields CDR1 SGHRS and CDR2 YFSETQ. This CDR3 is 15 amino acids long.

In this sample, this clonotype turned up a few times. The CDR3 sequence: CASSPDRVMNTEAFF. The CDR3 DNA is TGTGCCAGCAGCCCGGACAGGGTGATGAACACTGAAGCTTTCTTT. The rearrangement joins TRBV7-3 to TRBJ1-1, with 8 bases identical to TRBD1. V was clipped by 5 bases and J by 0 bases; unmatched bases: 5. CDR1 is SGHTA, CDR2 FQGTGA, per germline. The CDR3 contains 15 residues. The full variable domain, completed using reference TRBV7-3 and TRBJ1-1, is GAGVSQTPSNKVTEKGKYVELRCDPISGHTALYWYRQSLGQGPEFLIYFQGTGAADDSGLPNDRFFAVRPEGSVSTLKIQRTERGDSAVYLCASSPDRVMNTEAFFGQGTRLTVV.

The chain joins TRBV3-1 to TRBJ1-3; D call uncertain. With 2 bases removed from V and 3 bases from J, the gap between germline ends came to 11 bases. The CDR3 is 15 amino acids. Germline CDR1 is LGHDT and CDR2 is YNNKEL (reference sequence). CDR3 nucleotides: TGTGCCAGCAGCCAACGCGGGTCTGGTGGAAACACCATATATTTT. Residues: CASSQRGSGGNTIYF. Supplemented by reference TRBV3-1 and TRBJ1-3, the full variable domain reads DTAVSQTPKYLVTQMGNDKSIKCEQNLGHDTMYWYKQDSKKFLKIMFSYNNKELIINETVPNRFSPKSPDKAHLNLHINSLELGDSAVYFCASSQRGSGGNTIYFGEGSWLTVV.

This clonotype was recorded many times. V usage is TRBV5-1 and J usage is TRBJ2-5; tentatively, D is TRBD2 (5 bases). CDR3 length equals 15 residues. Germline CDR1 and CDR2: SGHRS and YFSETQ. V was trimmed by 5 bases and J by 2 bases, leaving 16 bases between them. CDR3 sequence reads: CASSIGGSVQETQYF. The CDR3 DNA is TGCGCCAGCAGTATCGGTGGTAGCGTTCAAGAGACCCAGTACTTC.

This clonotype was counted at least ten times. This sequence joins TRBV12-3 or TRBV12-4 and TRBJ2-3, with TRBD1 matching over 8 bases. V lost 6 bases, J lost 4 bases, and 3 bases stayed unmatched. The CDR3 length is 13 residues. This CDR3 is CASRQGGADTQYF. CDR3 nucleotides: TGTGCCAGCAGACAGGGGGGAGCAGATACGCAGTATTTT.

This clonotype has more than one count but fewer than ten. This rearrangement joins TRBV18 to TRBJ2-4, with D perhaps TRBD1 (6 bases). The CDR3 loop spans 17 amino acids. The V and J ends lost 8 bases and 1 base respectively, with 21 bases between them. Germline assignment: CDR1 KGHSH and CDR2 LQKENI. CDR3 in DNA: TGTGCCAGCACTCCTAATACAGGGAAGGAGGCCAAAAACATTCAGTACTTC. Its translation: CASTPNTGKEAKNIQYF.

This clonotype has more than one count but fewer than ten. The chain couples TRBV15 to TRBJ1-5; D not certain. The CDR3 extends over 14 amino acids. Germline lookup yields CDR1 LNHNV and CDR2 YYDKDF (reference sequence). With 0 bases removed from V and 5 bases from J, the gap between germline ends came to 8 bases. CDR3 nucleotide sequence: TGTGCCACCAGCAGAGACGAGGGTTATCAGCCCCAGCATTTT. Residues: CATSRDEGYQPQHF. The whole variable domain, filled in from reference TRBV15 and TRBJ1-5, reads DAMVIQNPRYQVTQFGKPVTLSCSQTLNHNVMYWYQQKSSQAPKLLFHYYDKDFNNEADTPDNFQSRRPNTSFCFLDIRSPGLGDTAMYLCATSRDEGYQPQHFGDGTRLSIL.

The chain uses TRBV4-1 and TRBJ2-7; D gene uncertain. The germline V and J ends were trimmed by 0 bases and 5 bases, with 8 bases remaining between them. The CDR3 covers 13 residues. In germline, CDR1 is MGHRA, CDR2 YSYEKL. This CDR3 reads CASSQELADEQYF. The CDR3 nucleotides read TGCGCCAGCAGCCAAGAGCTGGCGGACGAGCAGTACTTC.

This clonotype was counted ten times or more. This chain links TRBV4-2 with TRBJ2-1; perhaps TRBD1 as D (5 bases). The CDR3 is 14 residues long. Germline CDR1 is LGHNA and CDR2 is YNFKEQ. Trimming left V 2 bases short and J 6 bases short, with 11 bases between. The CDR3 is CASSQPGQGNEQFF. The CDR3 DNA reads as TGTGCCAGCAGCCAACCAGGACAAGGCAATGAGCAGTTCTTC.

This clonotype was seen ten or more times. The J gene is TRBJ2-2, the V gene TRBV9; D gene unclear. CDR3 length: 14 residues. Trimming left V 4 bases short and J 5 bases short, with 12 bases between. Germline V lookup: CDR1 SGDLS, CDR2 YYNGEE. In nucleotides, the CDR3 is TGTGCCAGCAGCTACACTCGGTGGACCGGGGAGCTGTTTTTT. It specifies CASSYTRWTGELFF.

In this sample, this clonotype turned up a few times. The V gene is TRBV15, the J gene TRBJ1-5; no clear D gene. CDR3 size: 14 residues. V was cut by 2 bases and J by 11 bases, with 16 bases left in between. Germline assignment: CDR1 LNHNV and CDR2 YYDKDF (reference sequence). The CDR3 sequence is CATSRHPGRVAQHF. In DNA, the CDR3 is TGTGCCACCAGCAGACACCCAGGACGGGTTGCCCAGCATTTT.

In its sample, this clonotype was seen many times. The chain couples TRBV6-2 or TRBV6-3 to TRBJ2-1; TRBD1 matches 7 bases. Germline trimming cut 0 bases from V and 9 bases from J; bases unmatched to any gene: 17. Germline values: CDR1 MNHEY, CDR2 SVGEGT. CDR3 length: 18 amino acids. The CDR3, as DNA: TGTGCCAGCAGTTACTCGGTGGCGGAAAGGGGGCAAGTGCGTGAGCAGTTCTTC. It encodes CASSYSVAERGQVREQFF.

This clonotype has a handful of counts. The chain recombines TRBV5-1 with TRBJ2-4, with D perhaps matching TRBD2 (5 bases). Germline V lookup: CDR1 SGHRS, CDR2 YFSETQ. This CDR3 has 14 residues. Trimming cost V 1 base and J 6 bases, with 11 bases left between them. CDR3 sequence (DNA): TGCGCCAGCAGCTTGTTAGGGAGCGGAAACATTCAGTACTTC. Translated: CASSLLGSGNIQYF.

Regarding this clonotype: Its ends do not fully match the called genes, so a read error is possible. The chain employs TRBV20-1 and TRBJ2-1; D is unclear. The CDR3 has 16 amino acids. Germline-derived CDR1 and CDR2 are DFQATT and SNEGSKA (reference sequence). In nucleotides, the CDR3 is TGCTGTGCTAGAGTAGGCTTGGCGGTGAACTACAATGAGCAGTTCTTC. Its protein is CCARVGLAVNYNEQFF.

The table lists this clonotype with many counts. V and J are TRBV25-1 and TRBJ1-1; D gene ambiguous. This CDR3 comprises 13 residues. V lost 1 base to trimming and J lost 5 bases, with 8 bases between them. CDR1 is MGHDK, CDR2 SYGVNS, per germline. The CDR3 sequence is CASSEFGRTEAFF. As DNA, the CDR3 is TGTGCCAGCAGTGAATTTGGCAGGACTGAAGCTTTCTTT.

This chain links TRBV20-1 with TRBJ1-4; D call uncertain. The germline gives CDR1 DFQATT, CDR2 SNEGSKA (reference sequence). The CDR3 totals 13 residues. Deletions cut 6 bases from V and 5 bases from J, with 13 bases between. The CDR3, as DNA: TGCAGTGCCAACGCGGACTGGAATGAAAAACTGTTTTTT. Its protein is CSANADWNEKLFF.

This clonotype appeared many times. This sequence joins TRBV20-1 and TRBJ1-1; the D gene is possibly TRBD1 (5 bases). The germline CDR1 and CDR2 sequences are DFQATT and SNEGSKA (reference sequence). The length of the CDR3 is 13 residues. V lost 1 base and J lost 6, with 12 bases in between. CDR3 sequence reads: CSARAQEEAEAFF. The CDR3 DNA reads as TGCAGTGCTAGAGCACAGGAGGAGGCTGAAGCTTTCTTT.

This clonotype was detected only a few times. The genes are TRBV7-2 and TRBJ2-5, with D unresolved. Looked up from germline, CDR1 is SGHTA and CDR2 is FQGNSA. This CDR3 comprises 12 residues. V lost 5 bases and J lost 0, with 4 bases in between. The CDR3: CASSEYQETQYF. The CDR3 bases are TGTGCCAGCAGCGAGTACCAAGAGACCCAGTACTTC.